These 6 T cell receptor beta chains came from one sample sequenced in a study of pediatric ulcerative colitis. Rectal tissue came from one to two pinch biopsies taken at colonoscopy. Clones were read by immunoSEQ multiplex PCR, and TCRdb kept only the in-frame ones, dropping some. The data contain over 45,000 clones, 60% to 85% of them singletons. Sequenced input: gut tissue. The origin of the receptors is a girl between 5 and 17 years old with moderate ulcerative colitis.

The chain combines TRBV19 with TRBJ2-3, with D possibly being TRBD2 (5 bases). Per the germline V gene, CDR1 is LNHDA and CDR2 is SQIVND (reference sequence). This CDR3 has 15 amino acids. V lost 3 bases and J 0 bases, leaving 10 bases between the germline ends. The CDR3 spells CASSMTLGSTDTQYF. CDR3 coding DNA: TGTGCCAGTAGTATGACACTAGGGAGCACAGATACGCAGTATTTT.

This clone was observed a single time. J is TRBJ1-5 and V is TRBV6-1, with 7 bases fitting TRBD1. This CDR3 spans 13 amino acids. CDR1 is MNHNS and CDR2 is SASEGT in the germline V gene. The V gene end was trimmed by 5 bases and the J gene end by 8 bases; junction bases not matched to a gene: 6. The CDR3 region has the DNA TGTGCCAGCAGTCTACAGGGGAATGAGCCCCAGCATTTT. Translated: CASSLQGNEPQHF.

This rearrangement joins TRBV5-7 to TRBJ2-7, with D perhaps TRBD1 (5 bases). TRBV5-7 is treated as an ORF (open reading frame) with a function not yet certain. The length of the CDR3 is 13 residues. The ends were cut back, 0 bases at V and 4 bases at J, with 8 bases in the middle. This chain's CDR3 is CASSLEGFYEQYF. CDR3 in DNA: TGTGCCAGCAGCTTGGAGGGGTTTTACGAGCAGTACTTC.

This clone was observed a few times. This chain joins TRBV7-6 and TRBJ2-3; the D gene could be TRBD1 or TRBD2 (6 bases each). This CDR3 is built from 14 residues. V shed 2 bases and J shed 3 bases, with 9 bases lying between them. CDR1 and CDR2 from the germline V gene are SGHVS and FNYEAQ. The CDR3 here is CASSLTGRTDTQYF. The CDR3 region has the DNA TGTGCCAGCAGCTTAACAGGGAGGACAGATACGCAGTATTTT.

This rearrangement joins TRBV5-4 to TRBJ1-4; no reliable D call. V gave up 2 bases and J gave up 4 bases, with 12 bases separating them. The CDR3 loop spans 15 amino acids. Germline CDR1 is SGHNT and CDR2 is YYREEE (reference sequence). CDR3 amino acids: CASSLGPEINEKLFF. The DNA of the CDR3 is TGTGCCAGCAGCTTAGGCCCGGAGATTAATGAAAAACTGTTTTTT.

The chain combines TRBV13 with TRBJ2-2, with 8 bases identical to TRBD2. The CDR3 extends over 16 amino acids. The J segment lost 4 bases and the V segment lost 2 bases, leaving 6 bases of the junction unmatched. CDR1 is PRHDT, CDR2 FYEKMQ, per germline (reference sequence). CDR3 in amino acids: CASSLLGTRGTGELFF. The CDR3 DNA sequence: TGTGCCAGCAGCTTATTAGGGACTAGGGGCACCGGGGAGCTGTTTTTT.